These T cell receptor beta chains were read from a single sample in a study of neurological immune-mediated disorders. TCRdb reprocessed the 5' RACE reads with MiXCR, giving one entry per CDR3 protein. The repertoire holds roughly 48,000 distinct CDR3 sequences, with roughly 24% as singletons. The specimen sequenced was PBMCs. These receptors were taken from a woman aged 65 to 85 in good health. Each CDR3 is given without its conserved first and last residue. Each record gives: V gene, clone size, CDR3 protein. A row's size may be missing; if present it is once, few, many or a size class.

TRBV5-1 | many | ASSPRTGANVLT
TRBV5-1 | many | ASSLQGPGNTIY
TRBV5-5 | many | ASSARDYNEQF
TRBV5-5 | many | ASSLSGGHGETQY
TRBV5-1 | NA | ASSLRQGHLQI
TRBV15 | many | ATSSFEGLAGGNEQF
TRBV7-2 | many | ASSSRPGEPLH
TRBV7-2 | many | ASSLSPLGHYGYT
TRBV5-5 | many | ASSFRSGVLQQF
TRBV5-1 | many | ASSPTGESNQPQH
TRBV15 | many | ATSPRAGGYNEQF
TRBV27 | many | ASRNVGGDTQY
TRBV21-1 | few | ASSKSPAGGANEQF
TRBV18 | NA | ASSFSSGDTEAF
TRBV5-1 | NA | ASSLMTGGTDTQY
TRBV7-2 | NA | ASSLAGGAKRGYT
TRBV12-3/TRBV12-4 | many | ASRFSWDEQF
TRBV5-6 | NA | ASSRGTQETQY